A selection of T cell receptor beta chains follows, all from one sample in a study of T cells in Graves' hyperthyroidism and ophthalmopathy. TCRdb passed the multiplex PCR reads through MiXCR, listing each CDR3 protein once. The sample lists roughly 700,000 distinct CDR3 sequences, around 40% occurring once. The sequenced material came from blood. Source of these receptors: a woman aged 40 to 50 with Graves' hyperthyroidism. Each CDR3 is given with its conserved first and last residue. Fields, in order: D gene, J gene, V gene, clone size, CDR3 DNA, CDR3 protein. The D gene is left open where the match is weak. A clone size is listed for some rows: how often the clone was seen (once, few, many), or a class if it is expanded.

.,TRBJ1-1,TRBV7-9,.,TGTGCCAGCAGCTTAGCGGGACGGCTTCGGGTGAACACTGAAGCTTTCTTT,CASSLAGRLRVNTEAFF
.,TRBJ2-7,TRBV6-4,.,TGTGCCAGCAGTGGTAGCAGGGAACCCCACCACGAGCAGTACTTC,CASSGSREPHHEQYF
.,TRBJ1-1,TRBV5-4,few,TGTGCCAGCAGCCCCTCAGCGGGCTTGAACACTGAAGCTTTCTTT,CASSPSAGLNTEAFF
TRBD1,TRBJ1-2,TRBV5-1,few,TGCGCCAGCAGCCCAGGACAGGGGGGGTCGGTTGGCTACACCTTC,CASSPGQGGSVGYTF
TRBD2,TRBJ2-5,TRBV7-9,.,TGTGCCAGCAGCCACCGGGAGGGACTCACAGGGACCCAGTACTTC,CASSHREGLTGTQYF
TRBD1,TRBJ1-2,TRBV7-2,.,TGTGCCAGCAGCCACGGAAGGACAGGCGATGGCTACACCTTC,CASSHGRTGDGYTF
.,TRBJ2-7,TRBV20-1,.,TGCAGTGCTAGGGGGGCTGGAGCGGGGATTACCTACGAGCAGTACTTC,CSARGAGAGITYEQYF
TRBD2,TRBJ2-2,TRBV4-3,few,TGCGCCTGTGGGGGGGGAGCCGGGGAGCTGTTTTTT,CACGGGAGELFF
.,TRBJ1-6,TRBV25-1,many,TGTGCCAGCAGTGGCCTGGATCGCTACCCTTCATCCCTCCACTTT,CASSGLDRYPSSLHF
TRBD1,TRBJ1-1,TRBV2,.,TGTGCCAGCAGGACAGGGGCCGACCGCGAGGAAAACACTGAAGCTTTCTTT,CASRTGADREENTEAFF
.,TRBJ1-6,TRBV7-9,.,TGTGCCAGCAGCTTACCCGGGGGTCGTGGTTCACCCCTCCACTTT,CASSLPGGRGSPLHF
TRBD1,TRBJ2-7,TRBV6-5,few,TGTGCCAGCACCAGGACAGGGAGAGTCGAGCAGTACTTC,CASTRTGRVEQYF
.,TRBJ1-5,TRBV2,.,TGTGCCAGCAGTTCTCCGTCGGGGGGCGGTAGCAATCAGCCCCAGCATTTT,CASSSPSGGGSNQPQHF
.,TRBJ1-1,TRBV12-3/TRBV12-4,.,TGTGCCAGCAGTCCCCGTGGCGGGAGAACTGAAGCTTTCTTT,CASSPRGGRTEAFF
.,TRBJ1-4,TRBV7-9,.,TGTGCCAGCACCCGTGTCAATGAAAAACTGTTTTTT,CASTRVNEKLFF
.,TRBJ1-3,TRBV7-6,.,TGTGCCAGCAGACCCGACAGAAGCTCTGGAAACACCATATATTTT,CASRPDRSSGNTIYF
.,TRBJ2-7,TRBV13,few,TGTGCCAGCAGCCCAGGGTCCTCTAGATACGAGCAGTACTTC,CASSPGSSRYEQYF
.,TRBJ1-1,TRBV7-9,.,TGTGCAGGCGGGTATTATAACACTGAAGCTTTCTTT,CAGGYYNTEAFF
TRBD1,TRBJ2-5,TRBV7-2,many,TGTGCCAGCAGCTCCAGCGGAAGACAGGGGGGGATAGGAATGAAGACCCAGTACTTC,CASSSSGRQGGIGMKTQYF
.,TRBJ2-7,TRBV2,many,TGTGCCACCAGTAGGATCTTCCGGGACATAGCTAACTACGAGCAGTACTTC,CATSRIFRDIANYEQYF
TRBD1,TRBJ1-2,TRBV10-1,many,TGCGCCCCCCAGGGACAGGGGGCCTATGGCTACACCTTC,CAPQGQGAYGYTF
.,TRBJ2-5,TRBV7-6,many,TGTGCCAGCAGCTTAGTGGTCGGCGAGACCCAGTACTTC,CASSLVVGETQYF
TRBD1,TRBJ1-1,TRBV6-1,.,TGTGCCAGCAGACCACGACAGGGTAACACTGAAGCTTTCTTT,CASRPRQGNTEAFF
.,TRBJ2-7,TRBV3-1,few,TGTGCCAGCAGCCGGGACGGACCCTCGGAGCAGTACTTC,CASSRDGPSEQYF
.,TRBJ2-7,TRBV4-3,.,TGCGCCAGCAGCCAAGAAGGCTACCCGGCCTACGAGCAGTACTTC,CASSQEGYPAYEQYF
.,TRBJ1-2,TRBV6-5,many,TGTGCCAGCAGTTCTACACCTGGAAATGGCTACACCTTC,CASSSTPGNGYTF
.,TRBJ2-7,TRBV6-5,.,TGTGCCAGCAGTTACGATTGGACTGAGACACACGAGCAGTACTTC,CASSYDWTETHEQYF
.,TRBJ1-1,TRBV9,few,TGTGCCAGCAGCGCCCCAGGGGAGAACACTGAAGCTTTCTTT,CASSAPGENTEAFF
.,TRBJ1-2,TRBV15,few,TGTGCCACCAGCAACGGCGGCAACTATGGCTACACCTTC,CATSNGGNYGYTF
.,TRBJ2-7,TRBV6-1,.,TGTGCCAGCAGTGATGGAGAGGGCCAGTACTTC,CASSDGEGQYF
.,TRBJ1-1,TRBV29-1,.,TGCAGCGTTGTAAGGACACTGAGCCCTGAAGCTTTCTTT,CSVVRTLSPEAFF
TRBD1,TRBJ1-5,TRBV7-2,many,TGTGCCAGCAGCGTGACAGGGGGAAGTCAGCCCCAGCATTTT,CASSVTGGSQPQHF
.,TRBJ1-1,TRBV2,many,TGTGCCAGCAGTGAAGCGCTTTGGGAGGATGAAGCTTTCTTT,CASSEALWEDEAFF
TRBD1,TRBJ1-1,TRBV11-2,.,TGTGCCAGCAGCTTAAAGACAGGGCGGGCCACTGAAGCTTTCTTT,CASSLKTGRATEAFF
TRBD2,TRBJ2-5,TRBV29-1,.,TGCAGCGTTGGTAGCGGGGAGACCCGGTACTTC,CSVGSGETRYF
.,TRBJ1-2,TRBV20-1,many,TGCAGTGCTAGAGACGCCGGGACTGACTATGGCTACACCTTC,CSARDAGTDYGYTF
.,TRBJ1-5,TRBV29-1,many,TGCAGCGTTGAGGGGAAGTCGTACTACAATCAGCCCCAGCATTTT,CSVEGKSYYNQPQHF
.,TRBJ2-7,TRBV29-1,many,TGCAGCGCTACAGGGAGGGACGAGCAGTACTTC,CSATGRDEQYF
TRBD1,TRBJ2-7,TRBV7-9,many,TGTGCCACCTCGACAGGGGGCAATGAGCAGTACTTC,CATSTGGNEQYF
.,TRBJ1-2,TRBV27,.,TGTGCCAGCAGTTTGAAGACAGGAGGAATTACTAACTATGGCTACACCTTC,CASSLKTGGITNYGYTF
.,TRBJ2-7,TRBV6-5,few,TGTGCCAGCAGTTCCAGGGAAGGGGAACCTCGCTCCTACGAGCAGTACTTC,CASSSREGEPRSYEQYF
.,TRBJ2-2,TRBV10-1,.,TGCGCCAGCAGTGAGTCGTCTTTACGCACCGGGGAGCTGTTTTTT,CASSESSLRTGELFF
TRBD1,TRBJ2-7,TRBV3-1,.,TGTGCCAGCAGCCAATCGACAGGGAAAAGCTACGAGCAGTACTTC,CASSQSTGKSYEQYF
TRBD2,TRBJ2-7,TRBV6-1,.,TGTGCCAGCAGTCTAGCGGGAGGCCGATACAATGAGCAGTACTTC,CASSLAGGRYNEQYF
.,TRBJ2-5,TRBV7-8,.,TGTGCCAGCAGTGACCCCGGCCCCCAGTACTTC,CASSDPGPQYF
.,TRBJ1-1,TRBV6-4,few,TGTGCCAGCAGTTACTCCCTTACTGAAGCTTTCTTT,CASSYSLTEAFF
.,TRBJ1-3,TRBV4-2,few,TGTGCCAGCAGCCAATATGTTGTCCGGAGGGGAAACACCATATATTTT,CASSQYVVRRGNTIYF
.,TRBJ1-5,TRBV15,.,TGTGCCACCAGCAGAGAAAGGGTGCCCCAGCCCCAGCATTTT,CATSRERVPQPQHF
.,TRBJ1-6,TRBV7-8,.,TGTGCCAGCAGTGAGCGGGGGGTCGTCTCACCCCTCCACTTT,CASSERGVVSPLHF
.,TRBJ1-1,TRBV7-2,many,TGTGCCAGCAGCTTTAACAGGGCCAAGTATAGTTTTACTGAAGCTTTCTTT,CASSFNRAKYSFTEAFF
TRBD2,TRBJ2-7,TRBV24-1,.,TGTGCCAGCTCACCATTCAGTGGGAGGGTAGCCTACGAGCAGTACTTC,CASSPFSGRVAYEQYF
TRBD1,TRBJ2-5,TRBV7-2,.,TGTGCCAGCAGCCACGGAAGGACAGGTGAAGAGACCCAGTACTTC,CASSHGRTGEETQYF
.,TRBJ2-7,TRBV7-2,many,TGTGCCAGCAGCGGTGTTACTGACGAGCAGTACTTC,CASSGVTDEQYF